A single sample is the source of the 23 T cell receptor beta chains below, sequenced in a study of T-cell reconstitution after alpha-beta-depleted transplantation in children. Unique molecular identifiers were used in preparing the TCRbeta library. MiXCR, run by TCRdb on the PCR reads, gives a single entry per CDR3 protein. The table includes hundreds of thousands of distinct CDR3 sequences, about 15% detected once. The sequencing used PBMCs from the stem cell graft donor, collected from the stem cell graft. These receptors all come from a human donor who donated a stem cell graft to a child with acute myeloid leukemia.

The J gene is TRBJ1-1, the V gene TRBV5-1; the D is unclear. This CDR3 has 13 amino acids. V lost 0 bases and J lost 5, with 8 bases in between. Germline CDR1 and CDR2: SGHRS and YFSETQ. The CDR3 coding sequence is TGCGCCAGCAGCTTGGAATTCGGAACTGAAGCTTTCTTT. It encodes CASSLEFGTEAFF. The full variable domain, in which reference TRBV5-1 and TRBJ1-1 provide the parts outside the CDR3, is KAGVTQTPRYLIKTRGQQVTLSCSPISGHRSVSWYQQTPGQGLQFLFEYFSETQRNKGNFPGRFSGRQFSNSRSEMNVSTLELGDSALYLCASSLEFGTEAFFGQGTRLTVV.

The chain couples TRBV29-1 to TRBJ2-2, with a possible D match to TRBD2 (5 bases). The CDR3 covers 15 residues. CDR1 and CDR2 from the germline V gene are SQVTM and ANQGSEA. V lost 5 bases, J lost 2 bases, and 15 bases lay in between. The CDR3 DNA sequence: TGCAGCGTTATCTGGCGCGGGTTAAACACCGGGGAGCTGTTTTTT. Its translation is CSVIWRGLNTGELFF.

The chain has TRBV20-1 and TRBJ2-1; TRBD1 aligns across 8 bases. Trimming at V came to 5 bases and at J to 8 bases, leaving 11 bases not matched to a gene. This CDR3 is 14 amino acids long. The V gene's germline CDR1 is DFQATT and CDR2 SNEGSKA (reference sequence). The CDR3 DNA follows: TGCAGTGCTCCCCAGACAGGGGAGTTTGATGAGCAGTTCTTC. Protein sequence: CSAPQTGEFDEQFF.

V and J are TRBV20-1 and TRBJ2-7; 10 bases match TRBD1. Germline loops: CDR1 DFQATT, CDR2 SNEGSKA (reference sequence). The CDR3 contains 14 residues. CDR3 loop: CIAGPGQGIYEQYF. The CDR3 nucleotides are TGCATCGCGGGGCCGGGACAGGGGATCTACGAGCAGTACTTC.

This clonotype appeared many times. The CDR3: CSARGQPGEKLFF. The CDR3 nucleotides are TGCAGTGCACGGGGACAGCCGGGAGAAAAACTGTTTTTT. J is TRBJ1-4 and V is TRBV20-1, with 7 bases fitting TRBD1. V lost 6 bases to trimming and J lost 8 bases; unmatched junction nucleotides: 9. The CDR3 loop spans 13 amino acids. Germline V gene lookup returns CDR1 DFQATT and CDR2 SNEGSKA (reference sequence).

This clonotype was observed a handful of times. The V call is TRBV12-3 or TRBV12-4, the J call TRBJ2-7; D uncertain. V was pared by 3 bases and J by 7 bases, with 13 bases between. This CDR3 has 13 residues. The CDR3 DNA follows: TGTGCCAGCAGTTTGGACCTTCTTCTGGAGCAGTACGTC. Protein product: CASSLDLLLEQYV.

The chain joins TRBV20-1 to TRBJ2-5, with 7 positions matching TRBD1. J lost 1 base, V lost 5 bases, and 7 bases had no gene match. Germline CDR1 and CDR2: DFQATT and SNEGSKA (reference sequence). There are 14 residues in the CDR3. Here the CDR3 DNA reads TGCAGTGCTCTTGACAGGGTCCTCCAAGAGACCCAGTACTTC. Protein sequence: CSALDRVLQETQYF.

This clonotype has a count of ten or more. The chain couples TRBV10-3 to TRBJ1-1; D call uncertain. The CDR3 consists of 11 residues. Looked up from germline, CDR1 is ENHRY and CDR2 is SYGVKD. Between the trimmed V and J ends, which lost 6 bases and 1 base, there was a span of 3 bases. In DNA form, the CDR3 reads TGTGCCATCAGGAGGAACACTGAAGCTTTCTTT. Translating it yields CAIRRNTEAFF.

J is TRBJ2-6 and V is TRBV9; TRBD1 matches 9 bases. With V trimmed by 4 bases and J by 0 bases, 11 bases remained unmatched. The germline CDR1 and CDR2 sequences are SGDLS and YYNGEE. The CDR3 runs 19 residues. The DNA of the CDR3 is TGTGCCAGCAGCCTCAAGGCGACAGGGGGGCCCTCTGGGGCCAACGTCCTGACTTTC. This encodes CASSLKATGGPSGANVLTF.

The V and J genes are TRBV25-1 and TRBJ1-4; 7 nucleotides agree with TRBD1. The length of the CDR3 is 15 residues. The junction had 7 bases not matched to a gene; V was cut back by 6 bases and J by 3 bases. Germline CDR1 MGHDK, CDR2 SYGVNS. The CDR3 sequence: CASSVTGASNEKLFF. CDR3 nucleotide sequence: TGTGCCAGCAGCGTTACAGGGGCGTCTAATGAAAAACTGTTTTTT.

V usage is TRBV20-1 and J usage is TRBJ2-1; 10 nucleotides line up with TRBD1. From germline, CDR1 is DFQATT and CDR2 SNEGSKA (reference sequence). Trimming removed 4 bases from V and 2 bases from J; junction bases left unmatched: 14. The CDR3 totals 18 residues. CDR3 coding DNA: TGCAGTGCTACTACCGGGACAGGGGTGGTGGGGCCCTACAATGAGCAGTTCTTC. This translates into CSATTGTGVVGPYNEQFF.

This clonotype was seen ten or more times. The chain recombines TRBV29-1 with TRBJ1-1; D is unclear. V was clipped by 2 bases and J by 11 bases, with 9 bases between them. This CDR3 has 10 residues. Germline-derived CDR1 and CDR2 are SQVTM and ANQGSEA. The CDR3 region has the DNA TGCAGCGTTGAAAGTATTAGGGCTTTCTTT. Translated, it gives CSVESIRAFF.

This clonotype was picked up a small number of times. This chain uses TRBV20-1 with TRBJ2-1, with TRBD2 as a possible D gene (5 bases). Germline lookup yields CDR1 DFQATT and CDR2 SNEGSKA (reference sequence). V lost 2 bases and J 8 bases, leaving 13 bases between the germline ends. The CDR3 length is 13 residues. The DNA for the CDR3 is TGCAGTGCTAGACACCCCCCGAGGGATGAGCAGTTCTTC. Amino acids: CSARHPPRDEQFF.

The chain uses TRBV5-1 and TRBJ2-3, with D perhaps TRBD2 (5 bases). The CDR3 totals 16 residues. CDR1 SGHRS and CDR2 YFSETQ come from the germline V gene. V lost 0 bases to trimming and J lost 2 bases, with 13 bases between them. The CDR3 DNA sequence: TGCGCCAGCAGCTTGGTGTTAGCGCGGTACACAGATACGCAGTATTTT. As protein: CASSLVLARYTDTQYF. The whole variable domain, filled in from reference TRBV5-1 and TRBJ2-3, reads KAGVTQTPRYLIKTRGQQVTLSCSPISGHRSVSWYQQTPGQGLQFLFEYFSETQRNKGNFPGRFSGRQFSNSRSEMNVSTLELGDSALYLCASSLVLARYTDTQYFGPGTRLTVL.

This clonotype was seen a handful of times. V usage is TRBV4-3 and J usage is TRBJ2-1; possible D gene TRBD2, 5 bases. CDR3 length: 14 amino acids. Trimming cost V 3 bases and J 8 bases, with 14 bases left between them. Germline V gene data show CDR1 as LGHNA and CDR2 as YSLEER. The CDR3 region is CASSHSDRGHEQFF. The CDR3 DNA is TGCGCCAGCAGCCATTCCGATCGAGGGCATGAGCAGTTCTTC.

The table lists this clonotype with a count of one. V gene TRBV28 combines with J gene TRBJ2-1; 7 bases fit TRBD2. Trimming at V came to 6 bases and at J to 3 bases, leaving 8 bases not matched to a gene. Germline assignment: CDR1 MDHEN and CDR2 SYDVKM. The CDR3 contains 15 residues. Written as DNA, the CDR3 is TGTGCCAGCAGGGCTCTTGCGGGGGACTACAATGAGCAGTTCTTC. Amino acid sequence: CASRALAGDYNEQFF.

The chain is built from TRBV7-8 and TRBJ2-7; D is possibly TRBD1 or TRBD2 (7 bases each). Germline lookup yields CDR1 SGHVS and CDR2 FQNEAQ. This CDR3 is built from 15 residues. The V and J ends lost 0 bases and 4 bases respectively, with 13 bases between them. The CDR3 here is CASSLAGRGLYEQYF. The CDR3 DNA is TGTGCCAGCAGCTTAGCGGGGAGGGGGCTTTACGAGCAGTACTTC.

In its sample, this clonotype was seen many times. The V call is TRBV6-1, the J call TRBJ2-3; weak D call: TRBD2 (5 bases). The CDR3 consists of 14 residues. The germline gives CDR1 MNHNS, CDR2 SASEGT. V lost 7 bases and J lost 6, with 17 bases in between. CDR3 amino acids: CASTSPSSGDTQYF. For the CDR3, the DNA is TGTGCCAGCACCTCACCCAGCTCGGGGGATACGCAGTATTTT.

V and J are TRBV15 and TRBJ1-5; D remains unclear. CDR3 length: 15 amino acids. In germline, CDR1 is LNHNV, CDR2 YYDKDF (reference sequence). Trimming took off 6 bases at V and 4 bases at J, with 16 bases between the two ends. CDR3 sequence reads: CATRSPGWQNQPQHF. CDR3 in DNA: TGTGCCACCAGGAGTCCCGGGTGGCAGAATCAGCCCCAGCATTTT.

This clonotype was recorded at least ten times. Given the absence of the conserved phenylalanine or tryptophan at the CDR3 end, a read error is likely. The chain joins TRBV7-2 to TRBJ1-2; D not certain. CDR3 length equals 14 residues. Trimming stripped 1 base from V and 4 bases from J, with 10 bases between. Germline V gives CDR1 SGHTA, CDR2 FQGNSA. This CDR3 is CASSLDSGVYGYTL. DNA of the CDR3: TGTGCCAGCAGCTTAGATAGTGGGGTCTATGGCTACACCCTC.

This clonotype showed up many times. The V call is TRBV6-5, the J call TRBJ2-1, with D perhaps matching TRBD1 (6 bases). Germline V lookup: CDR1 MNHEY, CDR2 SVGAGI. CDR3 length equals 17 residues. V shed 2 bases and J shed 0 bases, with 14 bases lying between them. Written as DNA, the CDR3 is TGTGCCAGCAGTTACGCCAGGGGTGGTTTCTCCTACAATGAGCAGTTCTTC. This encodes CASSYARGGFSYNEQFF.

The chain joins TRBV4-1 to TRBJ2-3, with 11 bases that match TRBD2. Per the germline V gene, CDR1 is MGHRA and CDR2 is YSYEKL. The J segment lost 1 base and the V segment lost 1 base, leaving 4 bases of the junction unmatched. The CDR3 loop spans 17 amino acids. The CDR3 bases are TGCGCCAGCAGCCAAGTAACACTAGCGGGGGGCACAGATACGCAGTATTTT. Translating it yields CASSQVTLAGGTDTQYF.

This chain uses TRBV20-1 with TRBJ1-5; tentatively, D is TRBD1 (5 bases). This CDR3 comprises 12 residues. CDR1 DFQATT and CDR2 SNEGSKA come from the germline V gene (reference sequence). The germline V and J ends were trimmed by 7 bases and 4 bases, with 11 bases remaining between them. The CDR3 region is CSVRAGNQPQHF. In DNA form, the CDR3 reads TGCAGTGTCAGGGCGGGGAATCAGCCCCAGCATTTT.